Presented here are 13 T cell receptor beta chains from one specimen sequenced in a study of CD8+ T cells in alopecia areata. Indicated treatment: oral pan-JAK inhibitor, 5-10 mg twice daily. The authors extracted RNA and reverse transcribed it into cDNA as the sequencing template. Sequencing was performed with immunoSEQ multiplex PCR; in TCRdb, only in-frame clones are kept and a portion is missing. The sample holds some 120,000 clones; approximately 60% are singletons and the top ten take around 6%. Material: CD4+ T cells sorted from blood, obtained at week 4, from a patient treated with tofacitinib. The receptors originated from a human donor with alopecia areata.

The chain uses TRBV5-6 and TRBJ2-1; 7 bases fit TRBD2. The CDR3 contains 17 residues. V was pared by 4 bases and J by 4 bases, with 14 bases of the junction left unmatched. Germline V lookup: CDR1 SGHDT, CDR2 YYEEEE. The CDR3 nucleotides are TGTGCCAGCAGCCATAAAAAACTAGCGACTGCTTACAATGAGCAGTTCTTC. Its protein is CASSHKKLATAYNEQFF. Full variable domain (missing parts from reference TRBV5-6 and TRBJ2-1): DAGVTQSPTHLIKTRGQQVTLRCSPKSGHDTVSWYQQALGQGPQFIFQYYEEEERQRGNFPDRFSGHQFPNYSSELNVNALLLGDSALYLCASSHKKLATAYNEQFFGPGTRLTVL.

The CDR3 nucleotides read TGTGCCAGCAGGTCATCAGGGCCGGAGACCCAGTACTTC. Translating it yields CASRSSGPETQYF. This chain connects TRBV25-1 to TRBJ2-5; a possible D gene is TRBD1 (5 bases). Trimming removed 6 bases from V and 5 bases from J, with 13 bases in between. CDR1 and CDR2 from the germline V gene are MGHDK and SYGVNS. The CDR3 is made up of 13 amino acids.

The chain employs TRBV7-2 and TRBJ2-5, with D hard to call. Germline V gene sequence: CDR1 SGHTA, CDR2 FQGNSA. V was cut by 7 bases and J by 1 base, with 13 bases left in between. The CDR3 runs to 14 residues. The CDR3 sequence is CASIEVEAQETQYF. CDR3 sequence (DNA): TGTGCCAGCATCGAAGTTGAGGCCCAAGAGACCCAGTACTTC.

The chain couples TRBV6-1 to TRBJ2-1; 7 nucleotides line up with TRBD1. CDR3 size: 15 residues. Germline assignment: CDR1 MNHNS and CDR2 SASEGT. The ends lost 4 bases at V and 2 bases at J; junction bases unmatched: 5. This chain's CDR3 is CASSVWQGAYNEQFF. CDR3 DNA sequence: TGTGCCAGCAGTGTGTGGCAGGGGGCCTACAATGAGCAGTTCTTC.

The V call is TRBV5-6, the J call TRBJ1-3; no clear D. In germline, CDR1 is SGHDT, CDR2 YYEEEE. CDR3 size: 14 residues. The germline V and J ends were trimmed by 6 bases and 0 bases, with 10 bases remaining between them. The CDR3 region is CASMSSFSGNTIYF. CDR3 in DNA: TGTGCCAGCATGAGTTCATTCTCTGGAAACACCATATATTTT.

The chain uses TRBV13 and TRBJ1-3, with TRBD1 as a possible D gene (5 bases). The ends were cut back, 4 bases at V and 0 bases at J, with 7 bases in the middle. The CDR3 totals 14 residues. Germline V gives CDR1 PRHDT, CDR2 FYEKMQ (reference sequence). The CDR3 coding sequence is TGTGCCAGCAGCTACAGGTTCTCTGGAAACACCATATATTTT. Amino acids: CASSYRFSGNTIYF.

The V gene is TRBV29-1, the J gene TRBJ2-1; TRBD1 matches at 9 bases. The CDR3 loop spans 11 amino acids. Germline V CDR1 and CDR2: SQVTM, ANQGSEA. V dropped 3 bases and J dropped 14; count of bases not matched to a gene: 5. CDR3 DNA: TGCAGCGTTGACCACACAGGGGGCGAGTTCTTC. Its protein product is CSVDHTGGEFF.

As DNA, the CDR3 is TGTGCCAGCAGCTCGTTACCGGGACAGGGGCCTACAGGTCAGCCCCAGCATTTT. Translating gives CASSSLPGQGPTGQPQHF. The V gene is TRBV7-8, the J gene TRBJ1-5, with TRBD1 matching 10 bases. Germline V CDR1 and CDR2: SGHVS, FQNEAQ. The V segment lost 4 bases and the J segment 6 bases; nucleotides outside the gene matches: 15. The CDR3 has 18 residues.

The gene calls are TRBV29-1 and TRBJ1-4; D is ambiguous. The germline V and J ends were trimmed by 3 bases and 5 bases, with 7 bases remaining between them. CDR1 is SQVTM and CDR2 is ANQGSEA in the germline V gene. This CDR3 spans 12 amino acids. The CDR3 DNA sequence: TGCAGCGTTGATTCAGGAAATGAAAAACTGTTTTTT. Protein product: CSVDSGNEKLFF.

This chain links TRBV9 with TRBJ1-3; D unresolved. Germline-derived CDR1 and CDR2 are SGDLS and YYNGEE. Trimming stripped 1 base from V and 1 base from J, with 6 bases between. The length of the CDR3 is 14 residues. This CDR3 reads CASSVHQSGNTIYF. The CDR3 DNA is TGTGCCAGCAGCGTACACCAGTCTGGAAACACCATATATTTT.

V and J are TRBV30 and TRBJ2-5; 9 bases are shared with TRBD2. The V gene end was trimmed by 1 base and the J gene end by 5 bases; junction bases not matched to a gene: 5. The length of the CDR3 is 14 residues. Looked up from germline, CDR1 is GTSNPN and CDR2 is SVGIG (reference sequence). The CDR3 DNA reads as TGTGCCTGGAGTGGCGGGAGGGCCGGTGAGACCCAGTACTTC. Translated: CAWSGGRAGETQYF.

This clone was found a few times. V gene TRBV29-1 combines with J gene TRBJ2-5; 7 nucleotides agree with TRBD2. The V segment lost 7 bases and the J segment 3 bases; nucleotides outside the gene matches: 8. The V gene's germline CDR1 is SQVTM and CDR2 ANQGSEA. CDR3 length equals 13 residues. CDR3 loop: CSAGGGGEETQYF. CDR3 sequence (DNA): TGCAGCGCCGGCGGGGGAGGGGAAGAGACCCAGTACTTC.

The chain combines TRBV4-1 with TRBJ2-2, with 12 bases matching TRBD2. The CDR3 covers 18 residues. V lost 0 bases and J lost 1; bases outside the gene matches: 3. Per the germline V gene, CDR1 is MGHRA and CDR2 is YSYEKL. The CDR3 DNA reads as TGCGCCAGCAGCCAAGATCCTAGCGGGAGGGTGAACACCGGGGAGCTGTTTTTT. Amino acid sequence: CASSQDPSGRVNTGELFF.